This T cell receptor beta chain came from a study of T cells after yellow fever vaccination (dated by TCRdb to about 2019). Regarding the research as a whole: Libraries from fractions with low cell numbers were prepared with the SMART-Seq v4 Ultra Low Input RNA kit. To follow T-cell clones before and after both primary and booster YFV17D yellow fever vaccination, bulk TCR alpha and beta repertoires underwent longitudinal sequencing. Two healthy male donors made up the cohort, one aged 18 to 29 years and the other aged 30 to 40 years. Bulk PBMC replicates and cell subsets were isolated from blood drawn at multiple timepoints before and after both primary and secondary immunization.

Note on this clonotype: The antigen it binds to is not known. No base-level quality is on record; no much larger clone is a single base apart.

Findings and caveats that apply to the study as a whole: Compared with the primary T-cell response, the secondary T-cell response was faster but weaker, reaching its peak on day 5 rather than on day 15. Most clones expanded after primary vaccination were re-detected after the booster (about 95% of CD4 and around nine tenths of CD8), suggesting broad memory maintenance. Computational filtering was required because FACS-sorted repertoires could contain abundant contaminating clonotypes from the bulk population. Because the study included only two donors, the extent to which the findings can be generalized is limited. A small share of clonotypes was detected in both CD4 and CD8 compartments, with the overlap likely arising from convergent recombination.

Trimming takes 6 bases from V and 0 bases from J, and the germline ends sit 12 bases apart. Taken from cysteine to phenylalanine, the CDR3 has 14 residues. Only the CDR3 DNA is retained, 42 bases long and in frame from the first base. According to the germline V gene, CDR1 reads ENHRY and CDR2 reads SYGVKD. The treatment or condition label, read with the paper, signifies: live attenuated yellow fever vaccine strain. At each blood-draw timepoint, two biological replicates of bulk PBMCs were obtained. A standard Ficoll-Paque protocol was used to isolate PBMCs from peripheral blood. RNA was extracted with TriZol from bulk PBMCs, CD4 and CD8 fractions, and dextramer-positive and dextramer-negative fractions. TCR cDNA was synthesized by 5'RACE template switching, through which a universal primer site and unique molecular identifiers were introduced. cDNA synthesis was primed from both the TCR alpha and TCR beta constant segments. Two PCR steps were used to amplify libraries, with sample barcodes and sequencing adapters being added in the second step. Sequencing of the libraries was done on either Illumina HiSeq 2500 (2x100 bp) or NovaSeq (2x150 bp). Per the original workflow: MIGEC handled demultiplexing of reads and collapsing into UMI consensus sequences, while MiXCR performed V(D)J alignment. Vaccine-responding clonotypes were defined with edgeR using replicate PBMC samples, requiring FDR below 0.01 and a log2 fold change above 5 up to day 15. CD4 or CD8 identity was assigned to each bulk clonotype according to whether the clonotype was present at higher abundance in the sequenced CD4 repertoire or the sequenced CD8 repertoire. TCRdb took the public reads, trimmed them with fastp at Q25, ran MiXCR for clone calling and kept in-frame beta chains. Rows with a matching CDR3 protein are joined into one entry that keeps the most common DNA and genes. The V and J calls follow TCRdb's processing rather than the paper's. The sample table contains about 630,000 distinct CDR3 sequences; only one count was recorded for roughly an eighth of them. The ten top clones hold about 15% of the sample.

This receptor was taken from a man younger than 45 who received the YFV17D yellow fever vaccine. Sequences were derived from PBMCs, sampled on the day of the yellow fever booster vaccination. Here the chain combines TRBV10-3 and TRBJ2-7; TRBD2 is possibly the D segment (7 matching bases). CDR3 loop: CAIRGASGSYEQYF. The DNA sequence is TGTGCCATCAGGGGGGCTAGCGGCTCCTACGAGCAGTACTTC.